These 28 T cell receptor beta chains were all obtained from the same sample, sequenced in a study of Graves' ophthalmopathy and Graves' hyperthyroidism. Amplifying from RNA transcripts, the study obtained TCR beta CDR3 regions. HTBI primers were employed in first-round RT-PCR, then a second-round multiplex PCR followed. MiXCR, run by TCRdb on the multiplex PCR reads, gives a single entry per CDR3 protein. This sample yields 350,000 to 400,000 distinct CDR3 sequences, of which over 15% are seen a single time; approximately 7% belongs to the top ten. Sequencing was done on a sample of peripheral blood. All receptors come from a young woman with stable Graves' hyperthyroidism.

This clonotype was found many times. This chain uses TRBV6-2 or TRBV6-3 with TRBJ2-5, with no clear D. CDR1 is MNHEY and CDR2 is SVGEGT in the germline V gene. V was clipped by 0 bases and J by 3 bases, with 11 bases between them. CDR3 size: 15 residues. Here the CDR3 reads CASSYSKLEEETQYF. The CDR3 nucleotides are TGTGCCAGCAGTTACTCGAAGCTAGAAGAAGAGACCCAGTACTTC.

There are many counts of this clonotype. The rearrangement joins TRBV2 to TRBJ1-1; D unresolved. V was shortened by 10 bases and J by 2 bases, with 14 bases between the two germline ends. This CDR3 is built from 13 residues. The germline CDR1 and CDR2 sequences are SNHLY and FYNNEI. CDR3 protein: CATLPGINTEAFF. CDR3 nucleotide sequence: TGTGCCACCCTCCCCGGGATCAACACTGAAGCTTTCTTT.

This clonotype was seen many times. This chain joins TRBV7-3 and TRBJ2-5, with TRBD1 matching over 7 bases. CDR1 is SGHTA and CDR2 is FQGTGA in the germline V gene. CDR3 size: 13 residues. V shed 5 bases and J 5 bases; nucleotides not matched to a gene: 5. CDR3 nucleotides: TGTGCCAGCAGCAGAAGGGGGCCGGAGACCCAGTACTTC. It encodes CASSRRGPETQYF. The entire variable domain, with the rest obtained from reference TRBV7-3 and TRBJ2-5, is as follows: GAGVSQTPSNKVTEKGKYVELRCDPISGHTALYWYRQSLGQGPEFLIYFQGTGAADDSGLPNDRFFAVRPEGSVSTLKIQRTERGDSAVYLCASSRRGPETQYFGPGTRLLVL.

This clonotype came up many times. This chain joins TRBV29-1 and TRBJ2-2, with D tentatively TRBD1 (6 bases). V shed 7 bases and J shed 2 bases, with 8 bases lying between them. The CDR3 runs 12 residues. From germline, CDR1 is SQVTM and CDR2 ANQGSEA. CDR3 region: CSGGHNTGELFF. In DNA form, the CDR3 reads TGCAGCGGGGGACATAACACCGGGGAGCTGTTTTTT.

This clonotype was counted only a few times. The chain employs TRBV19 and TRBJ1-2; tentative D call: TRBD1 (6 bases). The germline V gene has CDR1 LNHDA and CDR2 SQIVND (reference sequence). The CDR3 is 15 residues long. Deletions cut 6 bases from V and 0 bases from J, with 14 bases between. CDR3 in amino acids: CASSTGRGANYGYTF. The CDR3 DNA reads TGTGCCAGTAGCACGGGCAGGGGCGCTAACTATGGCTACACCTTC.

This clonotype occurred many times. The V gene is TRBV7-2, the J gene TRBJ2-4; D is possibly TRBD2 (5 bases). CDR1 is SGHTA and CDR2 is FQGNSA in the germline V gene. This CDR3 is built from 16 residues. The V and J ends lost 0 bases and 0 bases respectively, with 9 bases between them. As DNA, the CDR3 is TGTGCCAGCAGCTTAGCTAGCGAACTAGCCAAAAACATTCAGTACTTC. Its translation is CASSLASELAKNIQYF.

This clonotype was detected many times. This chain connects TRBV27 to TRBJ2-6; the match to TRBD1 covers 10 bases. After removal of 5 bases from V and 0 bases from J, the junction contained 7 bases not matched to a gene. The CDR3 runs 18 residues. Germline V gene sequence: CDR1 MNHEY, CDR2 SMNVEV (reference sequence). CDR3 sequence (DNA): TGTGCCAGCAGTCCCCCGGACAGGGGGTCCTCTGGGGCCAACGTCCTGACTTTC. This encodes CASSPPDRGSSGANVLTF.

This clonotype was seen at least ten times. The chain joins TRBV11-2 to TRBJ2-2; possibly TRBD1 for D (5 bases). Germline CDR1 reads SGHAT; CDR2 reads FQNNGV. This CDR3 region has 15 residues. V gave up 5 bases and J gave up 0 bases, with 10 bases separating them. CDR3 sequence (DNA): TGTGCCAGCAGCCCAGGGTCGACGAACACCGGGGAGCTGTTTTTT. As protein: CASSPGSTNTGELFF.

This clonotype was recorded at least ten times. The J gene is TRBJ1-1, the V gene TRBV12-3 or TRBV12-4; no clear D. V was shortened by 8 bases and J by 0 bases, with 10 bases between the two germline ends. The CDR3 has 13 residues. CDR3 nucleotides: TGTGCCAGCCAGAGAATGGTGAACACTGAAGCTTTCTTT. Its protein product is CASQRMVNTEAFF.

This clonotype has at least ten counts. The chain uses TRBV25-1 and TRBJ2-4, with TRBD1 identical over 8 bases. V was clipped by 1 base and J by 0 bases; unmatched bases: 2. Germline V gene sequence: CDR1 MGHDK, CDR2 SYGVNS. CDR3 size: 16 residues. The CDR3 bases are TGTGCCAGCAGTGAATGGACAGGGCGAGCCAAAAACATTCAGTACTTC. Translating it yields CASSEWTGRAKNIQYF.

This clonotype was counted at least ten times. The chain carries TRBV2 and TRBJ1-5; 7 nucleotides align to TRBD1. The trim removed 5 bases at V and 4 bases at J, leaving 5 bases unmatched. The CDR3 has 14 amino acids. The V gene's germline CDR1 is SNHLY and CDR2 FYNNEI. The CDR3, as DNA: TGTGCCAGCAGTTCGGACAGGAGGAATCAGCCCCAGCATTTT. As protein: CASSSDRRNQPQHF.

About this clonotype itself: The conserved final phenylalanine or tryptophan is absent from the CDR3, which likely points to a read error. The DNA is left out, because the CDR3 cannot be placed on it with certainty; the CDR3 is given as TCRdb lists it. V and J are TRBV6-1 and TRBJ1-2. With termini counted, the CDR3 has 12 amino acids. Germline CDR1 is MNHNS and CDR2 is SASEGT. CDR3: CASFTGHYGYRL.

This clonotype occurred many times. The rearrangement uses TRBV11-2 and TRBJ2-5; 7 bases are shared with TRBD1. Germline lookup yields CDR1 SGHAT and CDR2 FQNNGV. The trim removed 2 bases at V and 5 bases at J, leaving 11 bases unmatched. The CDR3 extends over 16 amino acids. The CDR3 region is CASSLLGSGGEETQYF. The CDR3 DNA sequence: TGTGCCAGCAGCTTATTAGGATCAGGGGGTGAGGAGACCCAGTACTTC.

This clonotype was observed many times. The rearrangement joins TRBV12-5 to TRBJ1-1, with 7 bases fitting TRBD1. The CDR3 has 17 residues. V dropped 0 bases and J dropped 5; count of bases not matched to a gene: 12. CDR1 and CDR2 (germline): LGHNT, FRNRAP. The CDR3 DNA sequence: TGTGCTAGTGGTTTGGTCGCCATTATGACAGGGAGGACTGAAGCTTTCTTT. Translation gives CASGLVAIMTGRTEAFF.

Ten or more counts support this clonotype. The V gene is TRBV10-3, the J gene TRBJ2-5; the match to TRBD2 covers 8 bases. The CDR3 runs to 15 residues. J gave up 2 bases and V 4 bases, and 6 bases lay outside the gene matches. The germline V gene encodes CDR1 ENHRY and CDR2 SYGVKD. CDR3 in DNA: TGTGCCATCAGTGGTGGGGTAGCGGGGCAAGAGACCCAGTACTTC. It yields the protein CAISGGVAGQETQYF.

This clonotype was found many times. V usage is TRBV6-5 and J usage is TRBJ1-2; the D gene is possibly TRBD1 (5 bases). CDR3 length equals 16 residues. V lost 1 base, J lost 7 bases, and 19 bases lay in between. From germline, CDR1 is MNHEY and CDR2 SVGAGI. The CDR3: CASSYFGRASEGGYTF. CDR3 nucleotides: TGTGCCAGCAGTTACTTCGGCAGGGCCTCAGAAGGTGGCTACACCTTC.

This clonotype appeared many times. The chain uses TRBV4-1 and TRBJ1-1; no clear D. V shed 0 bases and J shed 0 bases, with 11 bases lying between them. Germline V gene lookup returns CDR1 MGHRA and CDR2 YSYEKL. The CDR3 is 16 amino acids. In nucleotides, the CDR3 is TGCGCCAGCAGCCAAGAACGTTCGGTTATGAACACTGAAGCTTTCTTT. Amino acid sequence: CASSQERSVMNTEAFF.

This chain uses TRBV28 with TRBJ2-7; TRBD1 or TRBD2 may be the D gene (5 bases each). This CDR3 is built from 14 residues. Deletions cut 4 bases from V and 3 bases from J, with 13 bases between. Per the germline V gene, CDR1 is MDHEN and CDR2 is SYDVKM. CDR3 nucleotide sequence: TGTGCCAGCAGTTCCCGGGACCGCTTCTACGAGCAGTACTTC. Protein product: CASSSRDRFYEQYF.

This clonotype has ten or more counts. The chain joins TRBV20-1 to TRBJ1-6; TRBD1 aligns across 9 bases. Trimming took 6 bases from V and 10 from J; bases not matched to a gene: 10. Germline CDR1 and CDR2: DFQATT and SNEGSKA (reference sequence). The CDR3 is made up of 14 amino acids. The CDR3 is CSAARQGVYSPLHF. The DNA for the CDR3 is TGCAGTGCGGCCCGACAGGGGGTGTACTCACCCCTCCACTTT.

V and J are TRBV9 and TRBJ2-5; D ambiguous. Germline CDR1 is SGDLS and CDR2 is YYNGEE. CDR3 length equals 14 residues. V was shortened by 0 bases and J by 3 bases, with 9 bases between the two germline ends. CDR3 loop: CASSVGASKETQYF. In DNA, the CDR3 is TGTGCCAGCAGCGTAGGGGCCTCCAAAGAGACCCAGTACTTC.

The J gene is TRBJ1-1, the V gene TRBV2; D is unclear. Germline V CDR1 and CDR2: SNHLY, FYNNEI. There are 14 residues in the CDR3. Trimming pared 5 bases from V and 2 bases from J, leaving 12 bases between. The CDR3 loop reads CASSRRSHNTEAFF. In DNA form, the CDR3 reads TGTGCCAGCAGTCGTCGGAGCCACAACACTGAAGCTTTCTTT.

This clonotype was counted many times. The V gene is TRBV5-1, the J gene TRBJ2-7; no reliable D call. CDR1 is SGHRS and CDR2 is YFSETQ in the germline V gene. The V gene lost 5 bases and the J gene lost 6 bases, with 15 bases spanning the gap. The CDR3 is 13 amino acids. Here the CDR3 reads CASRPPASAEQYF. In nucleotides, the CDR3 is TGCGCCAGCAGGCCTCCAGCCTCCGCCGAGCAGTACTTC.

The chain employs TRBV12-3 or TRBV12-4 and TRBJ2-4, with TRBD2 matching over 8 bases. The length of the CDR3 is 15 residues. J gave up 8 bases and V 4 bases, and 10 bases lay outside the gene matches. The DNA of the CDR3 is TGTGCCAGCAGTTCAAGCGGGAGCCACCCTTACATTCAGTACTTC. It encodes CASSSSGSHPYIQYF.

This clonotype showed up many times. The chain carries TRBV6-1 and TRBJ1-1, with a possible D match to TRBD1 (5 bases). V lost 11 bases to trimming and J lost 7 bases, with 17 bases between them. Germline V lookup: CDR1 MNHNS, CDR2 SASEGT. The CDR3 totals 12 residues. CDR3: CALRRGFSEAFF. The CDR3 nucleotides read TGTGCCCTCCGGCGGGGGTTCAGTGAAGCTTTCTTT.

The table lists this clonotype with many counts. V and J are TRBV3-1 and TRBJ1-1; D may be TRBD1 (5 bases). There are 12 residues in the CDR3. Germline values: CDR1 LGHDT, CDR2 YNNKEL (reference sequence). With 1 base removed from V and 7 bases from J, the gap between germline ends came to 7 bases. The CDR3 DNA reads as TGTGCCAGCAGCCAAGTTACAGGTGAAGCTTTCTTT. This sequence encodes CASSQVTGEAFF.

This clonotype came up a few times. The CDR3 reads CASSQDVPRGAYEQYF. As DNA, the CDR3 is TGTGCCAGCAGCCAAGATGTTCCCCGAGGGGCCTACGAGCAGTACTTC. This chain uses TRBV3-1 with TRBJ2-7; D assignment may be TRBD1 or TRBD2 (5 bases each). The CDR3 has 16 amino acids. Per the germline V gene, CDR1 is LGHDT and CDR2 is YNNKEL (reference sequence). V gave up 0 bases and J gave up 2 bases, with 14 bases separating them.

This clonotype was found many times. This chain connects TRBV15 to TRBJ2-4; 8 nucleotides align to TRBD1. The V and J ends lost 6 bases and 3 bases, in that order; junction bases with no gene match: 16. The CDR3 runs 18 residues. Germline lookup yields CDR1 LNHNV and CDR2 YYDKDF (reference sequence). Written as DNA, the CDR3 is TGTGCCACCAGTAGGGGACAGGCCATGGGGGTCGACAAAAACATTCAGTACTTC. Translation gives CATSRGQAMGVDKNIQYF. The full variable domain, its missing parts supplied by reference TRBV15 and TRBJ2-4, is DAMVIQNPRYQVTQFGKPVTLSCSQTLNHNVMYWYQQKSSQAPKLLFHYYDKDFNNEADTPDNFQSRRPNTSFCFLDIRSPGLGDTAMYLCATSRGQAMGVDKNIQYFGAGTRLSVL.

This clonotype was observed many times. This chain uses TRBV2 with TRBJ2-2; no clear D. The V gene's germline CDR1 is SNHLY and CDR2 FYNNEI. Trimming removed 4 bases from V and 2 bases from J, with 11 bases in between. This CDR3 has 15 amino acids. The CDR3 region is CASSVPDLNTGELFF. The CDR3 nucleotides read TGTGCCAGCAGTGTTCCTGATTTAAACACCGGGGAGCTGTTTTTT.